This T cell receptor (beta chain) was found in a study of response to subunit inactivated influenza vaccine (dated by TCRdb to the late 2010s). For the wider study: To follow how T cells responded to a trivalent subunit inactivated influenza vaccine, the researchers relied on deep quantitative profiling of the T cell receptor repertoire.

CDR1 and CDR2, looked up from the germline V gene, are SGHRS and YFSETQ. V sheds 5 bases and J sheds 0 bases, leaving 8 bases between their ends. From its cysteine to its phenylalanine, the CDR3 spans 13 amino acids. Here the CDR3 DNA is all that survives: 39 bases in frame from base 1. Sample time point, as interpreted from the label and publication: more than 35 days after influenza vaccine administration. Results the study describes overall, beyond this receptor: According to the authors, only a limited number of new T cells may be recruited by each seasonal influenza vaccination.

The library was built by means of RT-PCR. Reads for this sample came from an Illumina HiSeq 2500. TCRdb reprocessed the public reads (quality trimming at Q25 with fastp, clone calling with MiXCR) and kept in-frame beta chains. Every CDR3 protein is listed once, alongside the most common genes and DNA of its rows. This sample has fewer than 650,000 distinct CDR3 sequences in its table, and about an eighth of those were observed once. The ten largest make up less than 15% of the sample. This clonotype appeared a few times. This receptor's antigen is unknown. Base qualities were left out, and no much larger clone turns up one base away.

This chain joins TRBV5-1 to TRBJ2-5, with the D call tentatively TRBD1 or TRBD2, each fitting 5 bases. The starting material was PBMCs from blood, obtained 40 to 50 days after vaccination. The TCR sequence derives from a middle-aged man who received an inactivated influenza vaccine. Donor details come from another sample of the same person, matched by shared clones. The DNA sequence is TGCGCCAGCAGGGGACCCAACCAAGAGACCCAGTACTTC. The translation is CASRGPNQETQYF.